This T cell receptor (beta chain) is from a study of blood T cells in healthy people across ages. It was with a sample-barcoded 5' primer and a J-beta primer mix that a second PCR of roughly 6 to 12 cycles was run. Each cDNA molecule was tagged by a template-switch adaptor that had 12 random nucleotides. Each sample provided no less than 2.5 million CDR3-containing paired-end reads. TCRdb passed the 5' RACE reads through MiXCR, listing each CDR3 protein once. The sample includes more than 1,400,000 distinct CDR3 sequences, approximately 42% of them seen just once. This clonotype was seen a few times. The V end was cut by 5 bases, the J end by 3 bases, with 8 bases between. This CDR3 is built from 13 residues. Germline V lookup: CDR1 MNHEY, CDR2 SMNVEV (reference sequence). Total RNA, at least 6 micrograms per sample, came from PBMCs.

V usage is TRBV27 and J usage is TRBJ1-5; D might be TRBD1 (5 bases). Input material: blood. The origin of this receptor is a woman between 18 and 29 years old in good health. The DNA for the CDR3 is TGTGCCAGCAGTGCCAGGGACAATCAGCCCCAGCATTTT. Residues: CASSARDNQPQHF.